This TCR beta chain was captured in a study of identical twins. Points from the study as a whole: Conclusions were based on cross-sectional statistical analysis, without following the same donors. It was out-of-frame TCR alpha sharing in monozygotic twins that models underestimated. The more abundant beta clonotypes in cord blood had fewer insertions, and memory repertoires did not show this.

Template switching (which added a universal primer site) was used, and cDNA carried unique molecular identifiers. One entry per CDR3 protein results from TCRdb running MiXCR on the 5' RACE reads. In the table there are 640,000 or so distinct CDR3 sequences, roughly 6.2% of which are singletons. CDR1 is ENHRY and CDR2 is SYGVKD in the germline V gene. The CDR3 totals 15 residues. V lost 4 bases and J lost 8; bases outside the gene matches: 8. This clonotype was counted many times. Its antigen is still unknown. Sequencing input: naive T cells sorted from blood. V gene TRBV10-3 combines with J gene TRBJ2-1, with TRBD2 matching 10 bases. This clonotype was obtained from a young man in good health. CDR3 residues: CAISVLAGASYEQFF. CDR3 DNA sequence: TGTGCCATCAGTGTCCTAGCGGGAGCCTCTTATGAGCAGTTCTTC.